Detailed here is one T cell receptor beta chain. This CDR3 has 13 residues. The germline V gene encodes CDR1 SGHDT and CDR2 YYEEEE. The V gene lost 2 bases and the J gene lost 2 bases, with 6 bases spanning the gap. Samples of blood were obtained at baseline, on cycle 4 day 1, and on cycle 7 day 1. The protocol was immunoSEQ multiplex PCR, while the TCRdb copy is restricted to in-frame clones and leaves out a portion. The table records more than 55,000 clones, over 75% of them present only once. The sample belongs to a study of OX40 agonist ivuxolimab in advanced cancers. The origin of this receptor is an adult with an advanced solid tumor such as melanoma, head and neck, liver or kidney cancer. Source: CD4+ or CD8+ T cells sorted from blood, taken in a trial of the OX40 agonist ivuxolimab. The chain uses TRBV5-6 and TRBJ2-3; D is uncertain. For the CDR3, the DNA is TGTGCCAGCAGCTTTCCCAACACAGATACGCAGTATTTT. It encodes CASSFPNTDTQYF.